A selection of T cell receptor beta chains follows, all from one sample in a study of glioma-infiltrating T cells. TCRdb re-called the multiplex PCR reads through MiXCR, storing one row per CDR3 protein. This table holds approximately 90,000 distinct CDR3 sequences, less than 30% found once. The source material was glioma tissue, nonneoplastic brain tissue, or PBMCs (not recorded which). These receptors were obtained from a human donor with low-grade glioma or glioblastoma, undergoing nonglioma brain surgery, or in good health (not recorded which). The CDR3 runs from the conserved cysteine through the conserved F or W. A D gene is named only where the DNA matches it firmly. Expanded clones get a size class; other rows say once, few or many, or leave the size out.

j_call: TRBJ1-2; clone_size: NA; v_call: TRBV6-2/TRBV6-3; d_call: NA; cdr3_nt: TGTGCCAGCGGAGGCGGGGGGGGCGCAAGCTATGGCTACACCTTC; cdr3_aa: CASGGGGGASYGYTF
j_call: TRBJ1-1; clone_size: many; v_call: TRBV20-1; d_call: NA; cdr3_nt: TGCAGTGCTAGAGATCGGTCCGGAGTGAACACTGAAGCTTTCTTT; cdr3_aa: CSARDRSGVNTEAFF
j_call: TRBJ1-3; clone_size: NA; v_call: TRBV4-1; d_call: NA; cdr3_nt: TGCGCCAGCAGCCAAGAGGGCCTGCTTGGAAACACCATATATTTT; cdr3_aa: CASSQEGLLGNTIYF
j_call: TRBJ2-7; clone_size: many; v_call: TRBV6-1; d_call: NA; cdr3_nt: TGTGCCAGTTCGGTATCGGACGGGCCTTACGAGCAGTACTTC; cdr3_aa: CASSVSDGPYEQYF
j_call: TRBJ2-3; clone_size: many; v_call: TRBV7-6; d_call: NA; cdr3_nt: TGTGCCAGCAGCTTAGTTAAGAGAGCAGATACGCAGTATTTT; cdr3_aa: CASSLVKRADTQYF
j_call: TRBJ1-5; clone_size: many; v_call: TRBV20-1; d_call: TRBD1; cdr3_nt: TGCAGTGCTAGAGATCGTATACAGGGGACACCAAGGAATCAGCCCCAGCATTTT; cdr3_aa: CSARDRIQGTPRNQPQHF
j_call: TRBJ2-1; clone_size: many; v_call: TRBV11-2; d_call: NA; cdr3_nt: TGTGCCAGCAGCTTAGATAAGTCGATGAAATACAATGAGCAGTTCTTC; cdr3_aa: CASSLDKSMKYNEQFF
j_call: TRBJ1-5; clone_size: NA; v_call: TRBV27; d_call: TRBD1; cdr3_nt: TGTGTCAGTAGTTTAACTGGGACAGGCGACAATCAGCCCCAGCATTTT; cdr3_aa: CVSSLTGTGDNQPQHF
j_call: TRBJ2-3; clone_size: many; v_call: TRBV5-1; d_call: NA; cdr3_nt: TGCGCCAGCAGCTTATCCACAGATACGCAGTATTTT; cdr3_aa: CASSLSTDTQYF
j_call: TRBJ1-1; clone_size: many; v_call: TRBV2; d_call: NA; cdr3_nt: TGTGCCAGCAGTGTTTCGCACACTGAAGCTTTCTTT; cdr3_aa: CASSVSHTEAFF
j_call: TRBJ2-1; clone_size: NA; v_call: TRBV7-7; d_call: TRBD1; cdr3_nt: TGTGCCAGCAGCTTACCGGGACAGGGGTATAAGAAGTTCTTC; cdr3_aa: CASSLPGQGYKKFF
j_call: TRBJ2-3; clone_size: NA; v_call: TRBV20-1; d_call: TRBD2; cdr3_nt: TGCAGTGCTAGAGCAAAACCGCAGACTAGCGGGGGGCTCAAAGATACGCAGTATTTT; cdr3_aa: CSARAKPQTSGGLKDTQYF
j_call: TRBJ2-5; clone_size: many; v_call: TRBV20-1; d_call: NA; cdr3_nt: TGCAGTGCTAGAGATCTACAGGGTGGAGAGACCCAGTACTTC; cdr3_aa: CSARDLQGGETQYF
j_call: TRBJ2-1; clone_size: few; v_call: TRBV18; d_call: TRBD2; cdr3_nt: TGTGCCAGCTCACCACCCGGGCGGGGGGCTGAGCAGTTCTTC; cdr3_aa: CASSPPGRGAEQFF
j_call: TRBJ2-3; clone_size: many; v_call: TRBV11-1; d_call: NA; cdr3_nt: TGTGCCAGCAGTCCGCTAGCGAGGAGCACAGATACGCAGTATTTT; cdr3_aa: CASSPLARSTDTQYF
j_call: TRBJ1-2; clone_size: few; v_call: TRBV11-2; d_call: NA; cdr3_nt: TGTGCCAGCAGCCCGCAATCTACAGAGTACTATGGCTACACCTTC; cdr3_aa: CASSPQSTEYYGYTF
j_call: TRBJ1-1; clone_size: many; v_call: TRBV7-2; d_call: TRBD1; cdr3_nt: TGTGCCAGCAGGGGACAGCCGAACACTGAAGCTTTCTTT; cdr3_aa: CASRGQPNTEAFF
j_call: TRBJ2-3; clone_size: NA; v_call: TRBV9; d_call: TRBD1; cdr3_nt: TGTGCCAGCAGCGTTGGGACAGGGGTTGTATCAGATACGCAGTATTTT; cdr3_aa: CASSVGTGVVSDTQYF
j_call: TRBJ2-4; clone_size: many; v_call: TRBV6-1; d_call: NA; cdr3_nt: TGTGCCAGCAGCTCTGACCTCGCCGCAGGAAACATTCAGTACTTC; cdr3_aa: CASSSDLAAGNIQYF
j_call: TRBJ1-2; clone_size: NA; v_call: TRBV30; d_call: NA; cdr3_nt: TGTGCCTGGACCCGGGGCCCCGACTATGGCTACACCTTC; cdr3_aa: CAWTRGPDYGYTF
j_call: TRBJ1-1; clone_size: few; v_call: TRBV19; d_call: NA; cdr3_nt: TGTGCCAGTACCCCACAGGGATACACTGAAGCTTTCTTT; cdr3_aa: CASTPQGYTEAFF
j_call: TRBJ2-5; clone_size: many; v_call: TRBV4-1; d_call: TRBD1; cdr3_nt: TGCGCCAGCAGCCAACCTGGACAGGAGAAGGAGACCCAGTACTTC; cdr3_aa: CASSQPGQEKETQYF
j_call: TRBJ2-1; clone_size: many; v_call: TRBV19; d_call: TRBD1; cdr3_nt: TGTGCCTCGTTACCGGGACAGGGCTACAATGAGCAGTTCTTC; cdr3_aa: CASLPGQGYNEQFF
j_call: TRBJ2-5; clone_size: many; v_call: TRBV7-2; d_call: TRBD1; cdr3_nt: TGTGCCAGCAGCTGGACAGGGGTAGAGACCCAGTACTTC; cdr3_aa: CASSWTGVETQYF
j_call: TRBJ2-5; clone_size: many; v_call: TRBV7-2; d_call: NA; cdr3_nt: TGTGCCAGCAGCTTAACCAGGAGAGAGACCCAGTACTTC; cdr3_aa: CASSLTRRETQYF
j_call: TRBJ1-5; clone_size: many; v_call: TRBV18; d_call: NA; cdr3_nt: TGTGCCAGCTCACCGTCCCGATCAGGCCAGCCCCAGCATTTT; cdr3_aa: CASSPSRSGQPQHF
j_call: TRBJ2-1; clone_size: many; v_call: TRBV20-1; d_call: TRBD2; cdr3_nt: TGCAGTGCTCCGACTAGCCGGAGGGGTGAGCAGTTCTTC; cdr3_aa: CSAPTSRRGEQFF
j_call: TRBJ2-7; clone_size: many; v_call: TRBV20-1; d_call: NA; cdr3_nt: TGCAGTGCTAGAGCACAGGATAAATGGGGCGAGCAGTACTTC; cdr3_aa: CSARAQDKWGEQYF
j_call: TRBJ1-2; clone_size: NA; v_call: TRBV18; d_call: TRBD1; cdr3_nt: TGTGCCAGCCCACCACTGGTTGACAGGGGGCGCGATGGCTACACCTTC; cdr3_aa: CASPPLVDRGRDGYTF
j_call: TRBJ1-2; clone_size: NA; v_call: TRBV5-1; d_call: NA; cdr3_nt: TGCGCCAGCAGCTCTGGGAGAGACAACTATGGCTACACCTTC; cdr3_aa: CASSSGRDNYGYTF
j_call: TRBJ2-1; clone_size: many; v_call: TRBV6-1; d_call: TRBD2; cdr3_nt: TGTGCCAGCAGTGAACCCGTGGCGGGAGGACTGGGGCAGTTCTTC; cdr3_aa: CASSEPVAGGLGQFF
j_call: TRBJ2-1; clone_size: many; v_call: TRBV20-1; d_call: NA; cdr3_nt: TGCAGTGCTAGAGGGGCAGGGCTTGGGACTTCCTCCTACAATGAGCAGTTCTTC; cdr3_aa: CSARGAGLGTSSYNEQFF
j_call: TRBJ1-2; clone_size: many; v_call: TRBV19; d_call: NA; cdr3_nt: TGTGCCAGTGGGGACACCTCATATGGCTACACCTTC; cdr3_aa: CASGDTSYGYTF
j_call: TRBJ2-5; clone_size: NA; v_call: TRBV27; d_call: NA; cdr3_nt: TGTGCCAGCAGTTTTCGGGGGCGGGAAGAGACCCAGTACTTC; cdr3_aa: CASSFRGREETQYF
j_call: TRBJ2-1; clone_size: NA; v_call: TRBV3-1; d_call: NA; cdr3_nt: TGTGCCAGCAGCGAGGACCACTCCTACAATGAGCAGTTCTTC; cdr3_aa: CASSEDHSYNEQFF
j_call: TRBJ2-1; clone_size: NA; v_call: TRBV12-3/TRBV12-4; d_call: TRBD2; cdr3_nt: TGTGCCAGCATCCAGCGGGGGGGCCGGGGGAATGAGCAGTTCTTC; cdr3_aa: CASIQRGGRGNEQFF
j_call: TRBJ1-6; clone_size: few; v_call: TRBV19; d_call: NA; cdr3_nt: TGTGCCAGTAGTATGGTGGGTCTTAATTCACCCCTCCACTTT; cdr3_aa: CASSMVGLNSPLHF
j_call: TRBJ1-5; clone_size: few; v_call: TRBV2; d_call: NA; cdr3_nt: TGTGCCAGCAGTGAAGAGGGTGCGGTAGGTCAGCCCCAGCATTTT; cdr3_aa: CASSEEGAVGQPQHF